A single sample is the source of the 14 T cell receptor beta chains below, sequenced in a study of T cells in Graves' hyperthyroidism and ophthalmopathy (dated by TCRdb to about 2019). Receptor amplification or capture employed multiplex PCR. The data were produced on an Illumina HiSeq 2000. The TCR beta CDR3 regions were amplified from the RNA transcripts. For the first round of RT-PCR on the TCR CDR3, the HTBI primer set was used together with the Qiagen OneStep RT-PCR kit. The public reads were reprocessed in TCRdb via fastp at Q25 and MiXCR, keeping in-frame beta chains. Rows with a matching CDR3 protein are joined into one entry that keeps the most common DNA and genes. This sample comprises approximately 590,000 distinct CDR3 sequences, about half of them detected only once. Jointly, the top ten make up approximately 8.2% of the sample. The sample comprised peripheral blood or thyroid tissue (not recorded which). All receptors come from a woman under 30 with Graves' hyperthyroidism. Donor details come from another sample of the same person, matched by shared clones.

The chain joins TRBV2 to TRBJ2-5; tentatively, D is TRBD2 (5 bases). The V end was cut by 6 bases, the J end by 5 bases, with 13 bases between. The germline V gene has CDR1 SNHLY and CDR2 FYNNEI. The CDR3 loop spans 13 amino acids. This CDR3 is CASRRGIAETQYF. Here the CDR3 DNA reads TGTGCCAGCAGGCGAGGGATAGCGGAGACCCAGTACTTC.

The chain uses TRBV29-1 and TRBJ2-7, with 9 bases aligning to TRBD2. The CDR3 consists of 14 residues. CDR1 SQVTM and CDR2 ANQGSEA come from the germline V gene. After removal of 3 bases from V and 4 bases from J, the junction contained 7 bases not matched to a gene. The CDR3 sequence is CSVELAGELYEQYF. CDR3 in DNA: TGCAGCGTTGAGTTAGCGGGAGAGTTATACGAGCAGTACTTC.

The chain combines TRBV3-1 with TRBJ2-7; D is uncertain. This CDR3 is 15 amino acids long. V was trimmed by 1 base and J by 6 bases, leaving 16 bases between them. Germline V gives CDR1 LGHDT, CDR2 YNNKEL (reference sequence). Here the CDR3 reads CASSQAGSHASEQYF. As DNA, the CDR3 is TGTGCCAGCAGCCAAGCCGGGTCCCACGCCTCCGAGCAGTACTTC.

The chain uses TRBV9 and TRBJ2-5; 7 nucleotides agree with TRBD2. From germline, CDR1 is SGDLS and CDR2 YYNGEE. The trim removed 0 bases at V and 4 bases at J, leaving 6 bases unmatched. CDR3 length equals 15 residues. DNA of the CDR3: TGTGCCAGCAGCGTAGGCCGGCGGGAGCTAGAGACCCAGTACTTC. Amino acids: CASSVGRRELETQYF.

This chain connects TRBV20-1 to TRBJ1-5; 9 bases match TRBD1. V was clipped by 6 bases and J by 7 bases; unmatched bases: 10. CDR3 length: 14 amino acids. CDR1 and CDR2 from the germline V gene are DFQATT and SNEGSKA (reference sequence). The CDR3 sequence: CSAATGGRIQPQHF. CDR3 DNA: TGCAGTGCCGCTACAGGGGGCAGAATACAGCCCCAGCATTTT.

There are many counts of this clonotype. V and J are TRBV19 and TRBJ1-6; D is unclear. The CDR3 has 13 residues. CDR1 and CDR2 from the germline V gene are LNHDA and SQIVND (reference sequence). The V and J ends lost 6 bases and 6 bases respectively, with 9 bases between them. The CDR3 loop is CASSAELNSPLHF. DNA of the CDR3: TGTGCCAGTAGCGCCGAACTTAATTCACCCCTCCACTTT.

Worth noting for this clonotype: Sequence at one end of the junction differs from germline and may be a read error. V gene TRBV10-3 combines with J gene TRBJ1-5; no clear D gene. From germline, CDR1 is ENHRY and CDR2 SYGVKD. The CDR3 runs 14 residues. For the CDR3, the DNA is TGTGCCAGCAGTGAAGGAGGGTTCCATCAACCCCAGCATTTT. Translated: CASSEGGFHQPQHF.

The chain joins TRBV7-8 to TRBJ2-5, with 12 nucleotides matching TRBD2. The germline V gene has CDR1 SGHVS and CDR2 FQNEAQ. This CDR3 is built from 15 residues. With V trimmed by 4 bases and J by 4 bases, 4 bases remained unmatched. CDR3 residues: CASSYPSGRGETQYF. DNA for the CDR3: TGTGCCAGCAGCTACCCTAGCGGGAGGGGAGAGACCCAGTACTTC.

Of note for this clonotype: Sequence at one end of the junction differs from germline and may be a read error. The chain's CDR3 is CASSGQGARETQCF. The CDR3, as DNA: TGTGCCAGCAGCGGACAGGGGGCGCGAGAGACCCAGTGCTTC. This sequence joins TRBV10-3 and TRBJ2-5, with 11 bases that match TRBD1. Germline values: CDR1 ENHRY, CDR2 SYGVKD. CDR3 size: 14 residues.

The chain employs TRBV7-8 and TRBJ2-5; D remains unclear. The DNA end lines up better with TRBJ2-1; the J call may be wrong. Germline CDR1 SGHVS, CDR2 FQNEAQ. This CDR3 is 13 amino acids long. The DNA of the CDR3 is TGTGCCAGCAGCTTAGTCGCGGTAGGGGAGCAGTTCTTC. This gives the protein CASSLVAVGEQFF.

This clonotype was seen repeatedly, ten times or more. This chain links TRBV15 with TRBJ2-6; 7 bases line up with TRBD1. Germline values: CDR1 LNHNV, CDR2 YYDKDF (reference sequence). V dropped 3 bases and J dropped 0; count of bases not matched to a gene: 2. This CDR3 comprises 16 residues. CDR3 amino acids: CATSRGDSSGANVLTF. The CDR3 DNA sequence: TGTGCCACCAGCAGGGGGGACAGCTCTGGGGCCAACGTCCTGACTTTC.

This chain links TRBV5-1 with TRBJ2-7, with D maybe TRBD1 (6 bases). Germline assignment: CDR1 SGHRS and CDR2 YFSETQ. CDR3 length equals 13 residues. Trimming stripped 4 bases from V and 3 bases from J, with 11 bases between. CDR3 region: CASSGGHSYEQYF. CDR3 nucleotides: TGCGCCAGCAGCGGGGGACACAGCTACGAGCAGTACTTC.

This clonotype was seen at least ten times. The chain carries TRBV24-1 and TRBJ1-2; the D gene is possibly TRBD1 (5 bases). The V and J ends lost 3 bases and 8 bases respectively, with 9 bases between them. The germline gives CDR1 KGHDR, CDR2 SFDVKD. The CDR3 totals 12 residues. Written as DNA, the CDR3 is TGTGCCACCAGTGATACCAGGGCCGGCTACACCTTC. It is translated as CATSDTRAGYTF.

This chain's CDR3 is CSARRLAGVRGTQYF. Written as DNA, the CDR3 is TGCAGTGCTAGACGACTAGCGGGAGTACGAGGGACCCAGTACTTC. This chain joins TRBV20-1 and TRBJ2-5, with TRBD2 identical over 12 bases. The length of the CDR3 is 15 residues. Germline trimming cut 2 bases from V and 7 bases from J; bases unmatched to any gene: 8. Germline CDR1 reads DFQATT; CDR2 reads SNEGSKA (reference sequence).